This T cell receptor beta chain emerged from a study of monozygotic twins with inflammatory bowel disease. This CDR3 is built from 16 residues. Germline-derived CDR1 and CDR2 are SGHAT and FQNNGV. Turning to this clonotype: The antigen is undetermined.

With the 5' RACE reads reprocessed, TCRdb shows one record per CDR3 protein and no DNA. Its listing shows about 440,000 distinct CDR3 sequences. Study results and caveats: None of the different T cell subtypes could be distinguished from one another.

The chain is built from TRBV11-2 and TRBJ2-2; absent DNA, TCRdb's TRBD2 call cannot be checked. The sequence came from a human donor with ulcerative colitis or Crohn's disease, or a healthy co-twin of an affected twin (not recorded which). The sequenced sample was blood. CDR3 region: CASSLIASGNTGELFF.